This T cell receptor (beta chain) was retrieved from a study of blood T cell repertoires in COVID-19. J was trimmed by 6 bases and V by 1 base; bases with no gene match: 0. This CDR3 is 13 amino acids long. CDR1 is SGHTA, CDR2 FQGNSA, per germline. TCRdb's table, derived via immunoSEQ multiplex PCR, lists solely in-frame clones and lacks some. The sample has about 190,000 clones, around 80% seen once. The receptor was isolated from a woman at least 80 years old with active or convalescent COVID-19. The sample taken for sequencing was peripheral blood. The chain carries TRBV7-2 and TRBJ2-1, with 7 positions matching TRBD1. The CDR3 protein is CASSLDRGNEQFF. In nucleotides, the CDR3 is TGTGCCAGCAGCTTAGACAGGGGCAATGAGCAGTTCTTC. Filled out from reference TRBV7-2 and TRBJ2-1, the complete variable domain reads GAGVSQSPSNKVTEKGKDVELRCDPISGHTALYWYRQSLGQGLEFLIYFQGNSAPDKSGLPSDRFSAERTGGSVSTLTIQRTQQEDSAVYLCASSLDRGNEQFFGPGTRLTVL.